This TCR beta chain was recorded in a study of CD8 T cells in Susac syndrome. Broader study findings: The TCR sequencing and HLA analysis in the study involved a relatively small number of individuals, as the study acknowledged.

The sequenced target, TCR beta, came from blood CD8+ and CD4+ T cells. The multiple sclerosis control group comprised treatment-naive patients with stable or active relapsing-remitting disease. The CD8+ and CD4+ T cells were negatively isolated, with the TEMRA cells enriched by FACS. The CDR3 runs 15 residues. Germline CDR1 and CDR2: MNHEY and SMNVEV (reference sequence). V lost 5 bases, J lost 4 bases, and 10 bases stayed unmatched. As to this clonotype: The antigen is undetermined.

It was with random hexamers that 0.5 to 1 ug RNA was reverse transcribed. Via MiXCR, TCRdb re-called the immunoSEQ multiplex PCR reads, giving one row per CDR3 protein. The sample shows about 400,000 distinct CDR3 sequences, 75% to 90% of them seen only once. Sequenced input: CD8+ T cells from PBMCs. This sequence joins TRBV27 and TRBJ1-1, with 7 bases fitting TRBD1. The clonotype was recovered from a human donor with multiple sclerosis. The CDR3 here is CASSPRQGRATEAFF. The CDR3 DNA sequence: TGTGCCAGCAGTCCACGACAGGGTCGGGCCACTGAAGCTTTCTTT.